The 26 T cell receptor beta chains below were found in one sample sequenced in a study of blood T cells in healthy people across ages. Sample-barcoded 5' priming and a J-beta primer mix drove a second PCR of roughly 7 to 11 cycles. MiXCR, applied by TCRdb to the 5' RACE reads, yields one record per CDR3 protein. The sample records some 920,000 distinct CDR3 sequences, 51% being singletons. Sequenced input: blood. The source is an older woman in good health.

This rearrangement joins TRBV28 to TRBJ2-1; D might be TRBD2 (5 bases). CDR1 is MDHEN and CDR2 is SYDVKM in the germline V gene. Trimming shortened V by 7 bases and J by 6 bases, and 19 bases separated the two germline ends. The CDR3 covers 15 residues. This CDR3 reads CASTRGLARINEQFF. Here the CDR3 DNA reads TGTGCCAGCACCCGCGGGCTAGCTAGAATCAATGAGCAGTTCTTC.

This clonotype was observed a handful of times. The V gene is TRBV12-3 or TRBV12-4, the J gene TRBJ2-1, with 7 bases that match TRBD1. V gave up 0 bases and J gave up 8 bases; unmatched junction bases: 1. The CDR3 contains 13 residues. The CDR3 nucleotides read TGTGCCAGCAGTTTAGCAGACAGGGATGAGCAGTTCTTC. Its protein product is CASSLADRDEQFF.

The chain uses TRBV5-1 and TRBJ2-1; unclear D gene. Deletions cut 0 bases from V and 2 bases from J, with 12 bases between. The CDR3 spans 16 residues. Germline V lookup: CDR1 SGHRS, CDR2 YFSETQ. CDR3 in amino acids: CASSLAADPTYNEQFF. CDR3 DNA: TGCGCCAGCAGCTTGGCCGCGGACCCTACCTACAATGAGCAGTTCTTC. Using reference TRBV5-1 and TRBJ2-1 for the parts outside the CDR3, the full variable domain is KAGVTQTPRYLIKTRGQQVTLSCSPISGHRSVSWYQQTPGQGLQFLFEYFSETQRNKGNFPGRFSGRQFSNSRSEMNVSTLELGDSALYLCASSLAADPTYNEQFFGPGTRLTVL.

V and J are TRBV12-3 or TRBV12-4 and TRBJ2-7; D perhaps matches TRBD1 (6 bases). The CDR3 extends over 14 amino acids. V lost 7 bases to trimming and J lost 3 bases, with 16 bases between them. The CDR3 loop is CASTTTGRGYEQYF. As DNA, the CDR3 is TGTGCCAGCACTACCACGGGCAGGGGCTACGAGCAGTACTTC.

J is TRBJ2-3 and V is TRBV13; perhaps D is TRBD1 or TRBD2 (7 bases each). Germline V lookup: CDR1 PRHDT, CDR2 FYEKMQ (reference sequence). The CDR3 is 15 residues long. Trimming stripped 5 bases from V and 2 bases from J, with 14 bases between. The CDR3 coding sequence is TGTGCCAGCAGCAGGGGGGGACAGAACACAGATACGCAGTATTTT. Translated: CASSRGGQNTDTQYF.

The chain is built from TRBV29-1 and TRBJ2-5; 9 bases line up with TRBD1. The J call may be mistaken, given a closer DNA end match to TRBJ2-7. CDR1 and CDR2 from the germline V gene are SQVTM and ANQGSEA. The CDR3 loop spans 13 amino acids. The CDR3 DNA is TGCAGCGATGGGGACAGGGCAGTTTACGAGCAGTACTTC. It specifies CSDGDRAVYEQYF.

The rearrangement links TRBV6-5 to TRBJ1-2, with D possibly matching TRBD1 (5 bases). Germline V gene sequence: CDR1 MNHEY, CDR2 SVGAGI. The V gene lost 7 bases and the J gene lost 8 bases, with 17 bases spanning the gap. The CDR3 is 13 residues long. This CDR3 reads CASTRDPGRGYTF. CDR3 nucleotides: TGTGCCAGCACCCGGGACCCCGGGAGGGGCTACACCTTC.

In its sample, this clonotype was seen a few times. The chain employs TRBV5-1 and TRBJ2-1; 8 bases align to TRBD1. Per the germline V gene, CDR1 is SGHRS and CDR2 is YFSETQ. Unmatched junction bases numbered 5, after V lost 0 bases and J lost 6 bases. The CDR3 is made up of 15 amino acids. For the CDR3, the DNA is TGCGCCAGCAGCTTGGAAGGACAGGGCCGCAATGAGCAGTTCTTC. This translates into CASSLEGQGRNEQFF.

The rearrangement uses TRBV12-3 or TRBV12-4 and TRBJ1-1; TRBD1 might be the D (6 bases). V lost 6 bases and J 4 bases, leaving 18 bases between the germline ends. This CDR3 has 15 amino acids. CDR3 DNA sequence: TGTGCCAGCAGCATTAACCCCCAAGGGGGCACTGAAGCTTTCTTT. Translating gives CASSINPQGGTEAFF.

As DNA, the CDR3 is TGTGCCAGCAGTTACTCAACCTCGGGGGAGGGATGGACCGGGGAGCTGTTTTTT. It codes for CASSYSTSGEGWTGELFF. The gene calls are TRBV6-5 and TRBJ2-2; 7 bases are a match to TRBD2. Looked up from germline, CDR1 is MNHEY and CDR2 is SVGAGI. J gave up 5 bases and V 0 bases, and 12 bases lay outside the gene matches. The CDR3 has 18 residues.

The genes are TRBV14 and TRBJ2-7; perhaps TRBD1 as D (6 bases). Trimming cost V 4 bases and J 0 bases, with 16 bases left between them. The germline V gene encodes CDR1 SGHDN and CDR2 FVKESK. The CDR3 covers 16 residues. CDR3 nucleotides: TGTGCCAGCAGCCCAGGGGAGTGGGCCAGCTCCTACGAGCAGTACTTC. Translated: CASSPGEWASSYEQYF.

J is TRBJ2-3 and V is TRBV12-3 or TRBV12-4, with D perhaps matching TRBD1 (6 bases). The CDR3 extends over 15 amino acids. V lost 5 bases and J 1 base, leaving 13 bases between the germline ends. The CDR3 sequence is CASSVLGGRTDTQYF. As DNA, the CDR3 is TGTGCCAGCAGTGTACTAGGGGGACGCACAGATACGCAGTATTTT.

CDR3 nucleotide sequence: TGTGCCAGCAGTTACAGGGGGCCTAATCAGCCCCAGCATTTT. Encoded protein: CASSYRGPNQPQHF. This sequence joins TRBV27 and TRBJ1-5, with TRBD1 matching over 9 bases. Germline CDR1 and CDR2: MNHEY and SMNVEV (reference sequence). After removal of 4 bases from V and 4 bases from J, the junction contained 2 bases not matched to a gene. CDR3 length: 14 amino acids.

The CDR3 reads CASSVAGERLNEQFF. The CDR3 DNA follows: TGTGCCAGCAGTGTAGCGGGAGAAAGGTTAAATGAGCAGTTCTTC. This chain joins TRBV28 and TRBJ2-1; 9 nucleotides agree with TRBD2. With V trimmed by 5 bases and J by 7 bases, 9 bases remained unmatched. The CDR3 is 15 residues long. The germline V gene encodes CDR1 MDHEN and CDR2 SYDVKM.

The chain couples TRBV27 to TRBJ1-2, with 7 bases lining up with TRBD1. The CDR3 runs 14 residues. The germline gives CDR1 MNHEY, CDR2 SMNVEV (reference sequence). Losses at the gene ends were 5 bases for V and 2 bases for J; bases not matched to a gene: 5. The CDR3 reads CASSTQGKNYGYTF. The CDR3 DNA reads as TGTGCCAGCAGTACACAGGGGAAGAACTATGGCTACACCTTC.

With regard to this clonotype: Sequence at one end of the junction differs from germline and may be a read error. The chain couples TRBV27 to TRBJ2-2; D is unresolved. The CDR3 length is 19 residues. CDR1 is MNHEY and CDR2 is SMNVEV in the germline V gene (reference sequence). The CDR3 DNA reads TGTGTCAGCAGTTTATACCCAATGATTGGCCAGTTGCCCACCGGGGAGCTGTTTTTT. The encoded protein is CVSSLYPMIGQLPTGELFF.

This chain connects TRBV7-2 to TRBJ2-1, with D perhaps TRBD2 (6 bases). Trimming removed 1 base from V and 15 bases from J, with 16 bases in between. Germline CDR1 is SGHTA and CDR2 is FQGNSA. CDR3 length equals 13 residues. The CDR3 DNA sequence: TGTGCCAGCAGCTTAGAATCGGGACTGAGTGGGTTCTTC. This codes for CASSLESGLSGFF. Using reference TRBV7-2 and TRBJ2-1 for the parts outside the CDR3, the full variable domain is GAGVSQSPSNKVTEKGKDVELRCDPISGHTALYWYRQSLGQGLEFLIYFQGNSAPDKSGLPSDRFSAERTGGSVSTLTIQRTQQEDSAVYLCASSLESGLSGFFGPGTRLTVL.

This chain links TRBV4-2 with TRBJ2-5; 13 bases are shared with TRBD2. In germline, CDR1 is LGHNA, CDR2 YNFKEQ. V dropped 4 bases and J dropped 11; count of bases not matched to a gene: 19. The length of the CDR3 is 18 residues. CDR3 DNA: TGTGCCAGCAGCCTCAAATGGACTAGCGGGAGTGGGATTACCGGGCAGTACTTC. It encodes CASSLKWTSGSGITGQYF.

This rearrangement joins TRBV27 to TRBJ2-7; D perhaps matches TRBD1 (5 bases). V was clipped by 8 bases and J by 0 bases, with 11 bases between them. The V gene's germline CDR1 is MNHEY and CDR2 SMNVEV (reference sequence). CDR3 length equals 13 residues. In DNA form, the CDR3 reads TGTGCCAGCGGACCAGACAGCTCCTACGAGCAGTACTTC. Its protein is CASGPDSSYEQYF.

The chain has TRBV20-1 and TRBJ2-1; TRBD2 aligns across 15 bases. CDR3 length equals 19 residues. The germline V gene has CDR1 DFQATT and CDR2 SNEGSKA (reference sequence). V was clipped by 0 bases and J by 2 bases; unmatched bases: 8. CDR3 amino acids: CSARDFGLAGGGAYNEQFF. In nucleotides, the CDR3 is TGCAGTGCTAGAGATTTTGGACTAGCGGGAGGGGGTGCCTACAATGAGCAGTTCTTC.

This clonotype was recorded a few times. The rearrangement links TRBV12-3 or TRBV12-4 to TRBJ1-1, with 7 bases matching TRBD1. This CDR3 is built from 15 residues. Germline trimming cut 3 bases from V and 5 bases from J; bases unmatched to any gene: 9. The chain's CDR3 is CASSFPQGIRTEAFF. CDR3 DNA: TGTGCCAGCAGTTTTCCACAGGGGATCAGGACTGAAGCTTTCTTT.

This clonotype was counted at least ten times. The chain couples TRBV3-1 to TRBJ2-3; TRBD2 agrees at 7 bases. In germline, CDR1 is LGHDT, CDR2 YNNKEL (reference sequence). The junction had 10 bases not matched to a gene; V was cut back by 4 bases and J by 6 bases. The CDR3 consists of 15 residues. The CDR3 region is CASSPLAVVSDTQYF. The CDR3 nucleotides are TGTGCCAGCAGCCCCCTAGCGGTAGTTTCGGATACGCAGTATTTT.

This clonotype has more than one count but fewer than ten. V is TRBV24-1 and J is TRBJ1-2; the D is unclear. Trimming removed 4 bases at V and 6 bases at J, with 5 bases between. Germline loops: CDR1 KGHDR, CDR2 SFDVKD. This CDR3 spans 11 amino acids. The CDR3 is CATSEADGYTF. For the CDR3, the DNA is TGTGCCACCAGTGAGGCGGATGGCTACACCTTC.

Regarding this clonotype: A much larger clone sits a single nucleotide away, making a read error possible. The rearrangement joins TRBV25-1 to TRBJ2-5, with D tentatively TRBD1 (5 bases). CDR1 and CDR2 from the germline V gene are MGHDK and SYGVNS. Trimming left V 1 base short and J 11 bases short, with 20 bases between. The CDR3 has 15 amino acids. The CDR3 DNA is TGTGCCAGCAGTGAATGGAAGTCCAGGGTGAATGAGCAGTACTTC. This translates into CASSEWKSRVNEQYF.

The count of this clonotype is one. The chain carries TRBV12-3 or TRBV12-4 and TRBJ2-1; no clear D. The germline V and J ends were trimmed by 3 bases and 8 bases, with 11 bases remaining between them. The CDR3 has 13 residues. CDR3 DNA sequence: TGTGCCAGCAGTTTTCGGGTGGTCGATGAGCAGTTCTTC. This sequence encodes CASSFRVVDEQFF.

The CDR3 region has the DNA TGTGCCACCAATCGGGACAGGGGGCAAGATACGCAGTATTTT. Translated: CATNRDRGQDTQYF. The chain joins TRBV15 to TRBJ2-3; TRBD1 matches 12 bases. Germline assignment: CDR1 LNHNV and CDR2 YYDKDF (reference sequence). This CDR3 has 14 amino acids. Trimming cost V 7 bases and J 5 bases; bases outside gene matches: 4.